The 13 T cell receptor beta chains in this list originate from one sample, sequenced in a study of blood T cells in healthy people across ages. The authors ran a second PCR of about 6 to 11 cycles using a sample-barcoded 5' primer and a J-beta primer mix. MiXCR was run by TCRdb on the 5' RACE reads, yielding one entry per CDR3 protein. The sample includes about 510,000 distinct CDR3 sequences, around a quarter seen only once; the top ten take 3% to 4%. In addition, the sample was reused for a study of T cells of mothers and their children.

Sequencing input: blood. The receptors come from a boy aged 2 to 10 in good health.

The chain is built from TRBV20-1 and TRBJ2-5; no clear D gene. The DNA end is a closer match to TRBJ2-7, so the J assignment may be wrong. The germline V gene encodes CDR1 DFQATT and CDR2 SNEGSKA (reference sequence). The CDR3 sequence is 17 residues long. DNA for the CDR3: TGCAGTGCTAGACCCCAATGGAGAGCTGCCTCCTCCTACGAGCAGTACTTC. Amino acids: CSARPQWRAASSYEQYF.

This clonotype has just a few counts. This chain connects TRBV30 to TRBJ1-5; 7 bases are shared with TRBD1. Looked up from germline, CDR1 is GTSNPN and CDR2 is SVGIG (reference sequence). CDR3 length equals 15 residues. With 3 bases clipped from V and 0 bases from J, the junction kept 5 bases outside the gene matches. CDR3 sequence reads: CAWSYRGNSNQPQHF. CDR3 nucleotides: TGTGCCTGGAGCTACAGGGGAAATAGCAATCAGCCCCAGCATTTT.

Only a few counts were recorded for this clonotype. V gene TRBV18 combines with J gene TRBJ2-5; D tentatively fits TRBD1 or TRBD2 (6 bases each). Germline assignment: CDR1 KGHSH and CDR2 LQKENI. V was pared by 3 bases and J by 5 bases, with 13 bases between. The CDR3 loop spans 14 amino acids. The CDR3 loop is CASSPPGARETQYF. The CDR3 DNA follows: TGTGCCAGCTCACCTCCGGGGGCCAGGGAGACCCAGTACTTC.

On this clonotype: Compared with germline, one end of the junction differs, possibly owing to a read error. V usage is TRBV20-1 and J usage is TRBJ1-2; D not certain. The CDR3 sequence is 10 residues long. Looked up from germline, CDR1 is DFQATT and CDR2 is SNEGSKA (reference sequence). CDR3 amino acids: CSAPYRSRVF. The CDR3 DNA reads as TGCAGTGCTCCTTATCGCAGCCGCGTCTTC.

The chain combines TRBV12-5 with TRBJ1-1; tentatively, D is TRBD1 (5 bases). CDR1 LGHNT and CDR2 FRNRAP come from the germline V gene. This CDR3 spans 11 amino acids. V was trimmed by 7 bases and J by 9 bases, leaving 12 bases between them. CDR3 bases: TGTGCTAGTGATCAGGGCTCAAAAGCTTTCTTT. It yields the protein CASDQGSKAFF.

Here the CDR3 DNA reads TGCGCCAGCAGCGAGCTAGCGGCGGGGCGGGATACGCAGTATTTT. Protein sequence: CASSELAAGRDTQYF. The V gene is TRBV5-1, the J gene TRBJ2-3; 7 bases are a match to TRBD2. V was clipped by 4 bases and J by 6 bases; unmatched bases: 11. This CDR3 has 15 residues. CDR1 is SGHRS and CDR2 is YFSETQ in the germline V gene. Full variable domain (rest looked up from reference TRBV5-1 and TRBJ2-3): KAGVTQTPRYLIKTRGQQVTLSCSPISGHRSVSWYQQTPGQGLQFLFEYFSETQRNKGNFPGRFSGRQFSNSRSEMNVSTLELGDSALYLCASSELAAGRDTQYFGPGTRLTVL.

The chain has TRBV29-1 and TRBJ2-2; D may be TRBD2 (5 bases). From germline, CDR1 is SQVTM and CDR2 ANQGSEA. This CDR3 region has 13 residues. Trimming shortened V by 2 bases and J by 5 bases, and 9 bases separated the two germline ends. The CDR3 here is CSVELARTGELFF. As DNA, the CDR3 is TGCAGCGTTGAACTAGCACGGACCGGGGAGCTGTTTTTT.

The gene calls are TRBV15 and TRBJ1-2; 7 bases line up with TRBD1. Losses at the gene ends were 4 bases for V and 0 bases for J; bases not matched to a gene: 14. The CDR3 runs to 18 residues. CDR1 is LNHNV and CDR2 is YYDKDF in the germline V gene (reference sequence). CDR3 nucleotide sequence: TGTGCCACCAGCACCACACAGGGGAGGAGCTCATCTAACTATGGCTACACCTTC. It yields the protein CATSTTQGRSSSNYGYTF.

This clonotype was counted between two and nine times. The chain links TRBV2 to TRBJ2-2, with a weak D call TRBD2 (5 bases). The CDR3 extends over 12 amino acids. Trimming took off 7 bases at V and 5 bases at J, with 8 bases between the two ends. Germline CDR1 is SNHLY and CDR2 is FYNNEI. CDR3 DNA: TGTGCCAGCAAGGACTTTACCGGGGAGCTGTTTTTT. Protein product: CASKDFTGELFF. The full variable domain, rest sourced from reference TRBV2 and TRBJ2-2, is EPEVTQTPSHQVTQMGQEVILRCVPISNHLYFYWYRQILGQKVEFLVSFYNNEISEKSEIFDDQFSVERPDGSNFTLKIRSTKLEDSAMYFCASKDFTGELFFGEGSRLTVL.

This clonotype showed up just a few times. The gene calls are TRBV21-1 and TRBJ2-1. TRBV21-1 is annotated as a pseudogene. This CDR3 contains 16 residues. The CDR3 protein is CASSRGLESSYNEQFF. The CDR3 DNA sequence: TGTGCCAGCAGCAGAGGCCTAGAGAGCTCCTACAATGAGCAGTTCTTC.

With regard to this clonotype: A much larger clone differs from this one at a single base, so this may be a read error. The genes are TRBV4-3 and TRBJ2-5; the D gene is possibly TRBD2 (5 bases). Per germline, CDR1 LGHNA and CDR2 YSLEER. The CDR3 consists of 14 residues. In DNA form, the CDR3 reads TGCGCCAGCAGCCAGCACCGGGCTGGGGAGACCCTGTACTTC. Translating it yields CASSQHRAGETLYF.

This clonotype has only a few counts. The CDR3 DNA sequence: TGTGCCAGCAGCCGGGGGGGACAGGGTTACGAGCAGTACTTC. This sequence encodes CASSRGGQGYEQYF. The chain carries TRBV4-2 and TRBJ2-7; TRBD1 matches at 9 bases. Germline V gene lookup returns CDR1 LGHNA and CDR2 YNFKEQ. This CDR3 is built from 14 residues. Germline trimming cut 4 bases from V and 4 bases from J; bases unmatched to any gene: 5.

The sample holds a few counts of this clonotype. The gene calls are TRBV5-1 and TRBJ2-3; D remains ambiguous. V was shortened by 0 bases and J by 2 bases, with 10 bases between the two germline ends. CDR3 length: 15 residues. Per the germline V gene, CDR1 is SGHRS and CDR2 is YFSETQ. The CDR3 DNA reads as TGCGCCAGCAGCTTGGATACTACGCCCACAGATACGCAGTATTTT. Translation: CASSLDTTPTDTQYF.